A single sample is the source of the 8 T cell receptor beta chains below, sequenced in a study of T cells in Graves' hyperthyroidism and ophthalmopathy. Amplification yielded TCR beta CDR3 regions, with RNA transcripts as the source. Primed by the HTBI set, a first-round RT-PCR was run on the TCR CDR3. In TCRdb, the multiplex PCR reads were re-called with MiXCR into one record per CDR3 protein. This sample has 250,000 to 300,000 distinct CDR3 sequences, with approximately 15% found just once. Specimen: blood. These receptors were collected from a woman aged 55-70 years with Graves' ophthalmopathy.

This chain joins TRBV10-3 and TRBJ2-3, with D perhaps matching TRBD1 (6 bases). The germline V and J ends were trimmed by 4 bases and 2 bases, with 10 bases remaining between them. The CDR3 has 14 residues. Germline lookup yields CDR1 ENHRY and CDR2 SYGVKD. The CDR3 DNA sequence: TGTGCCATCAGTGGGACAGCGAACACAGATACGCAGTATTTT. Amino acids: CAISGTANTDTQYF.

The CDR3 DNA follows: TGTGCCAGCAGTCTCGTCGGGGACACTGAAGCTTTCTTT. This gives the protein CASSLVGDTEAFF. The chain employs TRBV27 and TRBJ1-1; D unclear. Deletions cut 5 bases from V and 3 bases from J, with 10 bases between. Germline V lookup: CDR1 MNHEY, CDR2 SMNVEV (reference sequence). CDR3 size: 13 residues.

The chain recombines TRBV7-8 with TRBJ2-1; D assignment may be TRBD1 or TRBD2 (5 bases each). CDR3 size: 14 residues. Germline lookup yields CDR1 SGHVS and CDR2 FQNEAQ. V was shortened by 5 bases and J by 10 bases, with 18 bases between the two germline ends. CDR3 nucleotide sequence: TGTGCCAGCAGCGTGGGACCGCTCGAGGGGGAGCAGTTCTTC. Translated, it gives CASSVGPLEGEQFF.

Many counts were recorded for this clonotype. This chain connects TRBV28 to TRBJ2-1, with D perhaps matching TRBD2 (6 bases). Trimming left V 8 bases short and J 2 bases short, with 22 bases between. Germline V CDR1 and CDR2: MDHEN, SYDVKM. This CDR3 has 17 residues. The CDR3 DNA reads as TGTGCCAGCCGGGGTCGCTTGAGCGGGCAGACCTACAATGAGCAGTTCTTC. It is translated as CASRGRLSGQTYNEQFF.

This chain uses TRBV4-3 with TRBJ2-7; 9 bases map to TRBD2. Germline V lookup: CDR1 LGHNA, CDR2 YSLEER. V lost 0 bases, J lost 4 bases, and 7 bases stayed unmatched. The length of the CDR3 is 16 residues. DNA for the CDR3: TGCGCCAGCAGCCAAGATGGCACTAGCGGGTCATACGAGCAGTACTTC. Amino acid sequence: CASSQDGTSGSYEQYF.

This clonotype was observed once. This may be a read error: a much more frequent sequence differs by one nucleotide. The J gene is TRBJ1-1, the V gene TRBV5-1; unclear D gene. The CDR3 totals 14 residues. V was shortened by 7 bases and J by 4 bases, with 17 bases between the two germline ends. Germline V gene sequence: CDR1 SGHRS, CDR2 YFSETQ. The chain's CDR3 is CASGLAAAGTEAFF. Written as DNA, the CDR3 is TGCGCCAGCGGCCTAGCCGCGGCGGGCACTGAAGCTTTCTTT. The variable domain in full, with the rest retrieved from reference TRBV5-1 and TRBJ1-1, is KAGVTQTPRYLIKTRGQQVTLSCSPISGHRSVSWYQQTPGQGLQFLFEYFSETQRNKGNFPGRFSGRQFSNSRSEMNVSTLELGDSALYLCASGLAAAGTEAFFGQGTRLTVV.

The rearrangement links TRBV2 to TRBJ1-5; TRBD1 matches 8 bases. The CDR3 length is 15 residues. With 5 bases clipped from V and 1 base from J, the junction kept 4 bases outside the gene matches. Germline V gene lookup returns CDR1 SNHLY and CDR2 FYNNEI. This chain's CDR3 is CASSQGAGSNQPQHF. The CDR3 DNA reads TGTGCCAGCAGTCAGGGGGCTGGGAGCAATCAGCCCCAGCATTTT. Combining the CDR3 with reference TRBV2 and TRBJ1-5 gives the whole variable domain EPEVTQTPSHQVTQMGQEVILRCVPISNHLYFYWYRQILGQKVEFLVSFYNNEISEKSEIFDDQFSVERPDGSNFTLKIRSTKLEDSAMYFCASSQGAGSNQPQHFGDGTRLSIL.

This clonotype has ten or more counts. The rearrangement joins TRBV10-3 to TRBJ1-6; no clear D gene. CDR3 size: 13 residues. Trimming cost V 10 bases and J 7 bases, with 14 bases left between them. Germline loops: CDR1 ENHRY, CDR2 SYGVKD. The chain's CDR3 is CATLSVINSPLHF. DNA for the CDR3: TGTGCCACCCTATCGGTGATCAATTCACCCCTCCACTTT.